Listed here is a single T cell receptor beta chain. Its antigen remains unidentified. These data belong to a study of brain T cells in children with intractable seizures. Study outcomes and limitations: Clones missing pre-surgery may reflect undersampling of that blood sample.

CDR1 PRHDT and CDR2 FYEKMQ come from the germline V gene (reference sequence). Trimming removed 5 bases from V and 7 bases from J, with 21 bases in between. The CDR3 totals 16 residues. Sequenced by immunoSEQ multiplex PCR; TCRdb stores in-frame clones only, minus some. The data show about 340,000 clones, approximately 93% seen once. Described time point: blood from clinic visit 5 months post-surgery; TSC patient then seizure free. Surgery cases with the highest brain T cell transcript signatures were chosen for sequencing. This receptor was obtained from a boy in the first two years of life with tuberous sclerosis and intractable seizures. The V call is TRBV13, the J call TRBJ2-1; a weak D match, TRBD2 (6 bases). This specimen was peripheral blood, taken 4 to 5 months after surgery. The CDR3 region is CASSGAGISPRNEQFF. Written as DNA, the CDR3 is TGTGCCAGCAGCGGCGCGGGGATCAGCCCTCGAAATGAGCAGTTCTTC.